Sequencing of this T cell receptor (beta chain) was carried out in a study of blood T cells in healthy people across ages. Findings and limits, study-wide: Long-lived donors exceeded aged donors in naive CD4+ cells and diversity.

This clonotype was seen ten or more times. The antigen remains unidentified. CDR1 is SNHLY and CDR2 is FYNNEI in the germline V gene. This CDR3 contains 13 residues. V trimming: 6 bases; J trimming: 5 bases; junction bases outside the gene matches: 4. With a J-beta primer mix and a sample-barcoded 5' primer, a second PCR ran roughly 6 to 11 cycles. TCRdb redid the calling of the 5' RACE reads with MiXCR, one entry per CDR3 protein. The sample lists approximately 900,000 distinct CDR3 sequences, roughly 50% occurring once. The chain links TRBV2 to TRBJ2-7; 10 positions agree with TRBD1. This receptor was identified in a man aged 25 to 40 in good health. The sequenced sample was blood. CDR3 loop: CASRGTGVHEQYF. The CDR3 nucleotides are TGTGCCAGCAGGGGGACAGGGGTCCACGAGCAGTACTTC.